This TCR beta chain was identified in a study of cytomegalovirus exposure and HLA in healthy donors. Vbeta (60) and Jbeta (13) primers were used in the PCR. Some clones are missing from TCRdb's copy, which holds only in-frame ones; the method was immunoSEQ multiplex PCR. This sample yields under 250,000 clones, of which approximately 82% are seen a single time; 3.8% belongs to the top ten. The germline gives CDR1 SGHRS, CDR2 YFSETQ. CDR3 length equals 17 residues. V trimming: 5 bases; J trimming: 2 bases; junction bases outside the gene matches: 15. Sequencing was carried out using PBMCs. The TCR comes from a male donor in good health and CMV-seronegative. J is TRBJ2-7 and V is TRBV5-1, with 8 positions matching TRBD1. DNA for the CDR3: TGCGCCAGCAGTTTATTACTTACCAGGGACAGGACCTACGAGCAGTACTTC. Translated: CASSLLLTRDRTYEQYF.